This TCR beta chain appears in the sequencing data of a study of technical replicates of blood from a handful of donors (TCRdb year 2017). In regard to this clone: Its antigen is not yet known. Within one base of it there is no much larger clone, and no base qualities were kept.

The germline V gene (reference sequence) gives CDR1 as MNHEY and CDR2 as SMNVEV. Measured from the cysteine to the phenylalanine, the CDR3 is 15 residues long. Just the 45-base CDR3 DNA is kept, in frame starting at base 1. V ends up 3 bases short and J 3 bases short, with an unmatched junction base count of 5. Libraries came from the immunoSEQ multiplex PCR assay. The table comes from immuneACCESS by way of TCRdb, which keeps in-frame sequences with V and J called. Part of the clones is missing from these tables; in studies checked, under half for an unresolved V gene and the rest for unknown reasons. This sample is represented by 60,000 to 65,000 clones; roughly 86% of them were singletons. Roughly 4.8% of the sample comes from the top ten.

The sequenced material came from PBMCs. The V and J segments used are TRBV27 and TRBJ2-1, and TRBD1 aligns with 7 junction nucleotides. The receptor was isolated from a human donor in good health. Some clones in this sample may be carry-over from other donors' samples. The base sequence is TGTGCCAGCAGTTTGACAGGGATTTTCTACAATGAGCAGTTCTTC. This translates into CASSLTGIFYNEQFF.